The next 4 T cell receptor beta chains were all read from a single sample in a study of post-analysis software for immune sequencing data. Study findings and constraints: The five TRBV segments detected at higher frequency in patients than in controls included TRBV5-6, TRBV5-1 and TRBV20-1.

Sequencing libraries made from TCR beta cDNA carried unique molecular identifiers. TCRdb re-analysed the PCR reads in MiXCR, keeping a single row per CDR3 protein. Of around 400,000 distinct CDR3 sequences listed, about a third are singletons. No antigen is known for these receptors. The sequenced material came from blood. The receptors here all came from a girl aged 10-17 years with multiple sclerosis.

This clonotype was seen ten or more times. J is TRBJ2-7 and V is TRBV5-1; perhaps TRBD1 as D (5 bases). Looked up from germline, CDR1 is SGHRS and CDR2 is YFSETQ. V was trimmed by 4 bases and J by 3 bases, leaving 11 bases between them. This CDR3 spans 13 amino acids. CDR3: CASSLTGFYEQYF. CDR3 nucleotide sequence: TGCGCCAGCAGCCTTACAGGTTTCTACGAGCAGTACTTC.

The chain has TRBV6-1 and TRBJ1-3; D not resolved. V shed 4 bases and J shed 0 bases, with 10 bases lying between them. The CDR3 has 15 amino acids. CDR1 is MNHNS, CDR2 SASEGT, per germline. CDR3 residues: CASSAPPGSGNTIYF. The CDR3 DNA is TGTGCCAGCAGTGCCCCCCCGGGCTCTGGAAACACCATATATTTT.

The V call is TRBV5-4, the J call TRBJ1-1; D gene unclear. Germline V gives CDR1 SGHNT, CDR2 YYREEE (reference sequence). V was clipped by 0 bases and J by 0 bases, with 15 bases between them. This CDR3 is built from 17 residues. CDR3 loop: CASSLAAKGSLNTEAFF. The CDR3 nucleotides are TGTGCCAGCAGCTTGGCCGCCAAAGGGTCGCTGAACACTGAAGCTTTCTTT.

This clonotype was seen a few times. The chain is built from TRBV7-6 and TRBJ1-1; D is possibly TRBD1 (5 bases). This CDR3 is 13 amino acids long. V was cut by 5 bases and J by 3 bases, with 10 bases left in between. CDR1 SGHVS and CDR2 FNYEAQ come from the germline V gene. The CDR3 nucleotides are TGTGCCAGCAGCCAGGGTATCGACACTGAAGCTTTCTTT. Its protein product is CASSQGIDTEAFF.